This TCR beta chain is drawn from a study of cytomegalovirus exposure and HLA in healthy donors. With 60 Vbeta and 13 Jbeta primers, the PCR was carried out. The method was immunoSEQ multiplex PCR; TCRdb's version includes in-frame clones alone and lacks a portion of them. Here the sample spans 95,000 to 110,000 clones, over 60% being singletons. Points on this clone: Its antigen is currently unknown.

Overall study results and limits: Cytomegalovirus status was reportedly diagnosed by the classifier with high specificity and sensitivity. Upon later analysis, HLA-associated TCR beta chains proved more clonally expanded than other, equally common chains. A reported reduction in N-insertions relative to the 666-donor mean was seen in an Asian-associated ancestry cluster in a later analysis. Later genetic work tied a missense DCLRE1C variant to beta-chain V and J trimming.

The sample consisted of PBMCs. The sequence derives from a male donor in good health and CMV-seronegative.

The CDR3 DNA follows: TGTGCCAGCAGCCAAGCCCAACTAGCGGGACAAGAGACCCAGTACTTC. The encoded protein is CASSQAQLAGQETQYF. The V gene is TRBV4-2, the J gene TRBJ2-5; 10 bases are a match to TRBD2. Trimming at V came to 1 base and at J to 2 bases, leaving 4 bases not matched to a gene. Germline V gives CDR1 LGHNA, CDR2 YNFKEQ. The CDR3 covers 16 residues.